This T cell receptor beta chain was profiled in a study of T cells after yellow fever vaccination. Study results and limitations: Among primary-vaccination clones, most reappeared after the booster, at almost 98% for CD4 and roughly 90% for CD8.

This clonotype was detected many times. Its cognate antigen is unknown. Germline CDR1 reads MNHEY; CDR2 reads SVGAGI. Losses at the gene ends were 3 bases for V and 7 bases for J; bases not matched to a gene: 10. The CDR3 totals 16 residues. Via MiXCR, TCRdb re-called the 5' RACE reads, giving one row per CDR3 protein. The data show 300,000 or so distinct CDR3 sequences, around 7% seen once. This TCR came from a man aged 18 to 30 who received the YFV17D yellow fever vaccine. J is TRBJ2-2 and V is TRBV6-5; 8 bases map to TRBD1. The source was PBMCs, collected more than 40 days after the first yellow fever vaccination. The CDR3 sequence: CASSYGGQGYIGELFF. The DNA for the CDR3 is TGTGCCAGCAGTTATGGTGGACAGGGTTACATCGGGGAGCTGTTTTTT.